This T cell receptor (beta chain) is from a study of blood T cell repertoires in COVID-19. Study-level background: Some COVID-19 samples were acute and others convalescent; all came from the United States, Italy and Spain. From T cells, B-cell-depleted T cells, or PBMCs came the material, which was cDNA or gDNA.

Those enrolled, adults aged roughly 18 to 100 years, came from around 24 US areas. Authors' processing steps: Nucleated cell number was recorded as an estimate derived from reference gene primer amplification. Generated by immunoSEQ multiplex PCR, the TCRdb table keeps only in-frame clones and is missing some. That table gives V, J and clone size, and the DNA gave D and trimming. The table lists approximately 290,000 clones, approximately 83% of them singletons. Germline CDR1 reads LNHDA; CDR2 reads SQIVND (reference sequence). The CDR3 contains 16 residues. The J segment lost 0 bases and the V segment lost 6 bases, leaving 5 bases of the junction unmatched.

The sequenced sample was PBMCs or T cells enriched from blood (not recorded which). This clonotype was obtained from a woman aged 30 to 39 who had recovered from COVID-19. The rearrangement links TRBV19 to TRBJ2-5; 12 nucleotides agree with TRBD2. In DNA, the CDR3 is TGTGCCAGTAGACCAACTAGCGGGGGGCACCAAGAGACCCAGTACTTC. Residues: CASRPTSGGHQETQYF. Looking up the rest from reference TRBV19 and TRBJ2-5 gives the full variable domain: DGGITQSPKYLFRKEGQNVTLSCEQNLNHDAMYWYRQDPGQGLRLIYYSQIVNDFQKGDIAEGYSVSREKKESFPLTVTSAQKNPTAFYLCASRPTSGGHQETQYFGPGTRLLVL.